The rows below give T cell receptor beta chains drawn from one sample of a study of blood T cell repertoires in COVID-19. Here immunoSEQ multiplex PCR was the method, and the copy in TCRdb shows in-frame clones only, minus some. The sample shows approximately 340,000 clones, 87% of them seen only once. Input material: peripheral blood. The receptors come from a man younger than 40 with COVID-19, enrolled during active disease. CDR3s include the opening cysteine and the closing phenylalanine or tryptophan. The order of the fields is D gene, J gene, V gene, clone size, CDR3 protein, CDR3 DNA. The D gene is left open where the match is weak. Clone size appears in some rows only: once, few, many, or a class for an expanded clone.

D: .
J: TRBJ2-1
V: TRBV12-3/TRBV12-4
size: .
CDR3: CASSLADDIYRFF
DNA: TGTGCCAGCAGTTTAGCCGACGACATATATCGGTTCTTC

D: .
J: TRBJ1-1
V: TRBV18
size: .
CDR3: CASSPNSYTEAFF
DNA: TGTGCCAGCTCACCCAACAGCTACACTGAAGCTTTCTTT

D: TRBD1
J: TRBJ1-6
V: TRBV11-2
size: .
CDR3: CASSFRGQGAKVSPLHF
DNA: TGTGCCAGCAGCTTTCGGGGACAGGGGGCAAAGGTTTCACCCCTCCACTTT

D: .
J: TRBJ1-3
V: TRBV10-1
size: .
CDR3: CASSVTGKSSGNTIYF
DNA: TGCGCCAGCAGTGTCACAGGCAAGAGCTCTGGAAACACCATATATTTT

D: .
J: TRBJ1-2
V: TRBV7-9
size: .
CDR3: CASSLEMSTLQGGYTF
DNA: TGTGCCAGCAGCTTAGAGATGTCGACTCTTCAAGGCGGCTACACCTTC

D: .
J: TRBJ2-5
V: TRBV6-1
size: .
CDR3: CASSDLVRYQETQYF
DNA: TGTGCCAGCAGTGATCTGGTCCGGTACCAAGAGACCCAGTACTTC

D: .
J: TRBJ1-3
V: TRBV7-9
size: .
CDR3: CASSLGRPGNRSGNTIYF
DNA: TGTGCCAGCAGCTTAGGGCGACCGGGAAATCGCTCTGGAAACACCATATATTTT

D: .
J: TRBJ1-1
V: TRBV7-2
size: .
CDR3: CASSYDSYMNTEAFF
DNA: TGTGCCAGCAGCTATGACAGCTACATGAACACTGAAGCTTTCTTT

D: TRBD1
J: TRBJ2-1
V: TRBV3-1/TRBV3-2
size: many
CDR3: CASSQDDRGRYEQFF
DNA: TGTGCCAGCAGCCAAGATGACAGGGGGCGGTATGAGCAGTTCTTC

D: TRBD1
J: TRBJ1-5
V: TRBV7-2
size: .
CDR3: CASSSGQGRDQPQHF
DNA: TGTGCCAGCAGCTCCGGACAGGGTAGGGATCAGCCCCAGCATTTT

D: .
J: TRBJ1-2
V: TRBV14
size: few
CDR3: CASSQDVAEVLYYGYTF
DNA: TGTGCCAGCAGCCAAGATGTAGCTGAGGTTCTTTACTATGGCTACACCTTC

D: TRBD2
J: TRBJ2-2
V: TRBV28
size: once
CDR3: CASRPGLGGPIGELFF
DNA: TGTGCCAGCAGACCAGGTTTGGGAGGGCCGATCGGGGAGCTGTTTTTT

D: .
J: TRBJ2-7
V: TRBV6-5
size: .
CDR3: CASSPLGGPYEQYF
DNA: TGTGCCAGCAGTCCCCTAGGGGGTCCCTACGAGCAGTACTTC

D: TRBD1
J: TRBJ2-7
V: TRBV6-1
size: once
CDR3: CASSEEGTAVAEQYF
DNA: TGTGCCAGCAGTGAAGAGGGGACAGCCGTGGCCGAGCAGTACTTC

D: TRBD2
J: TRBJ2-3
V: TRBV7-8
size: .
CDR3: CASSQIGTSGRATDTQYF
DNA: TGTGCCAGCAGTCAGATTGGGACTAGCGGGAGGGCGACAGATACGCAGTATTTT

D: TRBD1
J: TRBJ1-6
V: TRBV13
size: .
CDR3: CASSTGVRQLGSPLHF
DNA: TGTGCCAGCAGCACAGGGGTTCGCCAACTGGGTTCACCCCTCCACTTT

D: TRBD1
J: TRBJ2-7
V: TRBV30
size: .
CDR3: CAGKTGTGGNEQYF
DNA: TGTGCCGGTAAAACCGGGACAGGGGGCAACGAGCAGTACTTC

D: .
J: TRBJ2-1
V: TRBV2
size: .
CDR3: CARTGTSVNEQFF
DNA: TGTGCCAGAACCGGGACTTCCGTCAATGAGCAGTTCTTC

D: TRBD1
J: TRBJ2-7
V: TRBV6-6
size: .
CDR3: CASRTGTAYEQYF
DNA: TGTGCCAGCAGAACCGGGACAGCCTACGAGCAGTACTTC

D: .
J: TRBJ2-5
V: TRBV5-1
size: once
CDR3: CASSRKPGHEETQYF
DNA: TGCGCCAGCAGTCGTAAACCGGGACACGAAGAGACCCAGTACTTC

D: .
J: TRBJ1-1
V: TRBV7-9
size: .
CDR3: CASRSPGVRAFF
DNA: TGTGCCAGCAGGTCCCCAGGGGTGAGAGCTTTCTTT

D: TRBD1
J: TRBJ2-7
V: TRBV25-1
size: .
CDR3: CASSSRTGNTYEQYF
DNA: TGTGCCAGCAGTTCTCGGACAGGCAATACCTACGAGCAGTACTTC

D: .
J: TRBJ2-5
V: TRBV9
size: .
CDR3: CASSVGAVGGETQYF
DNA: TGTGCCAGCAGCGTAGGGGCAGTGGGGGGAGAGACCCAGTACTTC

D: .
J: TRBJ1-1
V: TRBV12-3/TRBV12-4
size: .
CDR3: CASSLGPSAVAFF
DNA: TGTGCCAGCAGTTTAGGACCGTCGGCGGTCGCTTTCTTT

D: TRBD1
J: TRBJ2-7
V: TRBV6-5
size: once
CDR3: CASRARDRTYEQYF
DNA: TGTGCCAGCAGGGCCCGGGACAGAACCTACGAGCAGTACTTC

D: TRBD1
J: TRBJ1-6
V: TRBV7-8
size: once
CDR3: CASRQGAVSPLHF
DNA: TGTGCCAGCAGGCAGGGGGCAGTTTCACCCCTCCACTTT

D: .
J: TRBJ1-1
V: TRBV27
size: .
CDR3: CASSLGAGITEAFF
DNA: TGTGCCAGCAGTTTAGGGGCAGGGATCACTGAAGCTTTCTTT

D: TRBD2
J: TRBJ2-1
V: TRBV24-1
size: .
CDR3: CATSDLGVLAGFQSSYNEQFF
DNA: TGTGCCACCAGTGATCTGGGGGTACTAGCGGGCTTTCAGAGCTCCTACAATGAGCAGTTCTTC

D: .
J: TRBJ1-2
V: TRBV5-6
size: .
CDR3: CYPGRVNYGYTF
DNA: TGTTATCCGGGCAGGGTTAACTATGGCTACACCTTC

D: .
J: TRBJ2-3
V: TRBV7-2
size: .
CDR3: CASSLMGLRRTDTQYF
DNA: TGTGCCAGCAGCTTAATGGGACTCCGGCGCACAGATACGCAGTATTTT

D: TRBD2
J: TRBJ2-1
V: TRBV7-2
size: .
CDR3: CASSSLAGGHNEQFF
DNA: TGTGCCAGCAGCTCACTAGCGGGGGGCCACAATGAGCAGTTCTTC

D: .
J: TRBJ1-2
V: TRBV28
size: .
CDR3: CASSRYQGMSGGYTF
DNA: TGTGCCAGCAGCCGATATCAGGGGATGAGCGGTGGCTACACCTTC

D: TRBD2
J: TRBJ2-1
V: TRBV5-6
size: .
CDR3: CASSPLAGYEQFF
DNA: TGTGCCAGCAGCCCCCTAGCGGGTTATGAGCAGTTCTTC

D: .
J: TRBJ1-5
V: TRBV28
size: .
CDR3: CASTAGNQPQHF
DNA: TGTGCCAGCACCGCAGGGAATCAGCCCCAGCATTTT

D: .
J: TRBJ1-2
V: TRBV27
size: .
CDR3: CASRNRDGYTF
DNA: TGTGCCAGCAGAAACAGGGATGGCTACACCTTC

D: TRBD1
J: TRBJ2-2
V: TRBV7-9
size: .
CDR3: CASRRTGGDTGELFF
DNA: TGTGCCAGCAGACGGACAGGGGGCGACACCGGGGAGCTGTTTTTT

D: TRBD1
J: TRBJ2-1
V: TRBV2
size: .
CDR3: CASSEYRGLSSYNEQFF
DNA: TGTGCCAGCAGTGAATACAGGGGCCTTAGCTCCTACAATGAGCAGTTCTTC

D: TRBD1
J: TRBJ2-7
V: TRBV7-2
size: .
CDR3: CASSSPGTGVYEQYF
DNA: TGTGCCAGCAGCTCCCCCGGGACAGGGGTATACGAGCAGTACTTC

D: .
J: TRBJ2-7
V: TRBV7-2
size: .
CDR3: CASSPTDSTGQYF
DNA: TGTGCCAGCAGCCCAACTGACTCGACAGGGCAGTACTTC

D: TRBD2
J: TRBJ2-7
V: TRBV7-3
size: .
CDR3: CASSLLGLAGGPGEQYF
DNA: TGTGCCAGCAGCTTATTAGGACTAGCGGGAGGGCCTGGTGAGCAGTACTTC

D: TRBD1
J: TRBJ1-4
V: TRBV5-6
size: .
CDR3: CASSTNGQVYNEKLFF
DNA: TGTGCCAGCAGCACGAACGGACAGGTATATAATGAAAAACTGTTTTTT

D: .
J: TRBJ1-2
V: TRBV28
size: .
CDR3: CASSPGGGGNYGYTF
DNA: TGTGCCAGCTCCCCTGGGGGAGGGGGAAACTATGGCTACACCTTC

D: .
J: TRBJ1-1
V: TRBV2
size: .
CDR3: CASSEQGRNTEAFF
DNA: TGTGCCAGCAGTGAGCAGGGGAGGAACACTGAAGCTTTCTTT

D: TRBD2
J: TRBJ2-1
V: TRBV28
size: .
CDR3: CASSFPLAGSYNEQFF
DNA: TGTGCCAGCAGTTTCCCCCTAGCGGGATCCTACAATGAGCAGTTCTTC

D: .
J: TRBJ2-7
V: TRBV18
size: few
CDR3: CASSPVGTGAYEQYF
DNA: TGTGCCAGCTCACCCGTCGGTACGGGGGCCTACGAGCAGTACTTC

D: TRBD2
J: TRBJ2-1
V: TRBV2
size: .
CDR3: CASSPGLAGDEQFF
DNA: TGTGCCAGCAGCCCAGGACTAGCGGGGGATGAGCAGTTCTTC

D: TRBD1
J: TRBJ1-3
V: TRBV6-6
size: .
CDR3: CASSSPGGPGNTIYF
DNA: TGTGCCAGCAGTTCCCCAGGGGGCCCTGGAAACACCATATATTTT

D: .
J: TRBJ1-1
V: TRBV6-5
size: .
CDR3: CASSYQPRLGTEAFF
DNA: TGTGCCAGCAGTTACCAACCGAGACTGGGCACTGAAGCTTTCTTT

D: TRBD1
J: TRBJ1-2
V: TRBV6-1
size: .
CDR3: CASSEAPGGLYGYTF
DNA: TGTGCCAGCAGTGAAGCGCCAGGGGGCCTCTATGGCTACACCTTC

D: TRBD2
J: TRBJ2-7
V: TRBV14
size: few
CDR3: CASSQVRTSGSHEQYF
DNA: TGTGCCAGCAGCCAAGTACGGACTAGCGGGAGCCACGAGCAGTACTTC

D: TRBD1
J: TRBJ1-6
V: TRBV6-5
size: .
CDR3: CASSYQGAQNSPLHF
DNA: TGTGCCAGCAGTTACCAGGGGGCTCAAAATTCACCCCTCCACTTT

D: TRBD2
J: TRBJ2-5
V: TRBV25-1
size: .
CDR3: CASSGHRRLAGGGETQYF
DNA: TGTGCCAGCAGTGGACACCGAAGACTAGCGGGAGGGGGGGAGACCCAGTACTTC

D: TRBD1
J: TRBJ1-1
V: TRBV28
size: many
CDR3: CASSPGQGTEAFF
DNA: TGTGCCAGCAGTCCGGGACAGGGAACTGAAGCTTTCTTT

D: .
J: TRBJ1-2
V: TRBV12-3/TRBV12-4
size: .
CDR3: CASSSTGYYGYTF
DNA: TGTGCCAGCAGTTCCACAGGTTACTATGGCTACACCTTC

D: TRBD1
J: TRBJ1-2
V: TRBV12-3/TRBV12-4
size: .
CDR3: CASSFEGANGYTF
DNA: TGTGCCAGCAGTTTTGAGGGGGCAAATGGCTACACCTTC

D: TRBD2
J: TRBJ2-7
V: TRBV30
size: .
CDR3: CAWSVSEREGFHEQYF
DNA: TGTGCCTGGAGCGTGAGTGAGCGGGAGGGATTCCACGAGCAGTACTTC

D: .
J: TRBJ2-7
V: TRBV12-1
size: .
CDR3: CASSFSLKVPYEQYF
DNA: TGTGCCAGCAGCTTTTCCCTAAAAGTCCCCTACGAGCAGTACTTC

D: TRBD1
J: TRBJ2-5
V: TRBV10-3
size: few
CDR3: CASQETGGGETQYF
DNA: TGTGCCTCCCAGGAGACAGGGGGCGGGGAGACCCAGTACTTC